This T cell receptor (beta chain) was sequenced for a study of blood T cell repertoires in COVID-19 (dated by TCRdb to 2020 to 2022). Background on the whole study: Collaborator samples came from the United States, Italy and Spain and covered acute and convalescent phases of COVID-19. The prospective study material was composed of cDNA or gDNA derived from T cells, B-cell-depleted T cells, or PBMCs. Deeply sampled blood TCRbeta repertoires from subjects exposed to, actively infected with, or recovered from COVID-19 were included in the dataset. The repertoires were made available in a free public database intended to serve as a resource for research on the immune response to SARS-CoV-2. Samples were obtained from the ongoing ImmuneRACE study (first 160 participants) and from about 1,300 subjects provided by 6 global collaborators. The sample metadata nearly always contained a de-identified subject ID, COVID-19 status, age in years and sex. Where HLA class I and class II types were available, the types were taken from metadata supplied by the sample provider, not from assay-based typing. Paper-wide results and their limitations: The amount of clinical and demographic metadata varied by source and participant and was provided uncurated.

For this clone: Its antigen target is currently unknown. Qualities for individual bases were not recorded, and no much larger clone is one base off.

Reading from cysteine to phenylalanine, the CDR3 counts 12 amino acids. Just the 36-base CDR3 DNA is kept, in frame starting at base 1. Germline trimming: 8 bases from V, 4 bases from J; junction bases outside gene matches: 2. Via the germline V gene, CDR1 is MNHEY and CDR2 SVGAGI. The collaborating institutions used their own protocols to collect whole blood in K2EDTA tubes. Collaborator samples were shipped for TCRbeta analysis as frozen whole blood, isolated PBMCs, or DNA extracted from either sample type. TCRbeta CDR3 regions were amplified from genomic DNA using the immunoSEQ Assay, a bias-controlled multiplex PCR. From the authors' description of their analysis: The number of nucleated cells in each sample was estimated by amplification of reference gene primers within the assay. Sequence reads were collapsed and filtered to measure the absolute abundance of every unique TCRbeta CDR3 rearrangement. For each sample, productive Simpson clonality was calculated as the square root of Simpson's diversity index over productive rearrangements. Drawn from immuneACCESS, this table holds only the in-frame rearrangements with V and J called that TCRdb kept. Clones are partly lost; checked studies trace under half to an unresolved V gene and leave the rest unexplained. That table gives V, J and clone size, and the DNA gave D and trimming. In this sample the table shows hundreds of thousands of clones, around 90% of which occur a single time. The top ten constitute 1.3% of the sample.

The TCR sequence derives from a man aged 65-85 years with acute or convalescent COVID-19. Recombination connected TRBV6-5 to TRBJ2-1; 7 central nucleotides agree with TRBD1. The sequencing sample was made of peripheral blood. The CDR3 corresponds to CASWDRYNEQFF. At the DNA level, the sequence is TGTGCCAGCTGGGACAGATACAATGAGCAGTTCTTC.